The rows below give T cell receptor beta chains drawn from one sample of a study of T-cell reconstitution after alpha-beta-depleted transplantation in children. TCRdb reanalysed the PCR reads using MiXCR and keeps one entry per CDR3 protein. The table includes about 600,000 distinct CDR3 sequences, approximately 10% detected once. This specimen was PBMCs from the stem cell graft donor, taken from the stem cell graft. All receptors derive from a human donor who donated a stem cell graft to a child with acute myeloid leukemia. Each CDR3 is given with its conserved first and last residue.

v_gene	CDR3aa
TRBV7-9	CASSPDTFQETQYF
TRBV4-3	CASSQDPGQGTSPLHF
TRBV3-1	CASSQERRETQYF
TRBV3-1	CASSQDRSGRTQETQYF
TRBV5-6	CASSGIQGSEQFF
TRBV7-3	CASSPTGAGSPLHF
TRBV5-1	CASRPSWGRGEKLFF
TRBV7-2	CASRNGQGVTGELFF
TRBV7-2	CASSPGTGRYGQYF
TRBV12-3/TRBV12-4	CASSIQGFHYEQYF
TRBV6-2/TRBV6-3	CASTNPGLAVLTGELFF
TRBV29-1	CSVDRGHTTEAFF
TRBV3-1	CASSLKLGQNQPQHF
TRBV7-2	CASSPGTVGSYEQYF
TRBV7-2	CASSSSSSVSYNEQFF
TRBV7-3	CASSLLGGVTDTQYF
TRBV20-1	CSAKLAANANEQFF
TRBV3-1	CASSQGLDRIRDTQYF
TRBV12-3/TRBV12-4	CASRSGNQLGYTF
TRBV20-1	CSAGPGGNQPQHF
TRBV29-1	CSVRPGFQETQYF
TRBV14	CASSQGPGGGYSPLHF
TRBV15	CATSRPGLASYEQYF
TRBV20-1	CSARAGGTSGRIYNEQFF
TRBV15	CATSSTGSAGANVLTF
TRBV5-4	CASSLGTPRYEQYF
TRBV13	CASSLGQGASTDTQYF
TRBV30	CAWSPRTSGLHGRTDTQYF
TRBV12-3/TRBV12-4	CASSPANEQFF
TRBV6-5	CASSYSTGVVATYEQYF
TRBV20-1	CSAGDRPYEQYF
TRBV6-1	CASSRIAGGPTSYEQYF
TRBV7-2	CASSSTGSHEQYF
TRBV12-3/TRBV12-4	CASSFSSRGLANTGELFF
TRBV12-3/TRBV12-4	CASRGRGNEQFF
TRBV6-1	CASSEASSTGELFF
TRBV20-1	CSAKGQGEIEKLFF
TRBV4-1	CASSHDRDMETTEAFF
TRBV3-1	CASSQDPRNADTQYF
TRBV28	CASSESSGANVLTF
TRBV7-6	CASSPTKVAGGENSPLHF
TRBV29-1	CSVPTSGRSTYNEQFF
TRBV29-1	CSVSLLGRLGTQYF
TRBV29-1	CSQREFTDTQYF
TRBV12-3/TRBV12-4	CASSLGSGSQETQYF
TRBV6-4	CASGGAGTGYYNEQFF
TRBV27	CASSLGRSEAFF
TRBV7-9	CASSSRDSIYEQYF
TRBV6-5	CASSSGQVGGYTF
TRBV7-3	CASSPRGLGATNEQFF
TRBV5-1	CASIGPSGTEQFF
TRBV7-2	CASSLEAREQYF
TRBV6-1	CASSEWGGQGGGYTF
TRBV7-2	CASSFYHLGQSYEQYF